This T cell receptor (beta chain) stems from a study of blood T cell repertoires in COVID-19. Overall study context: Whether acute or convalescent, the COVID-19 samples came from the United States, Italy and Spain.

The CDR3 is 14 amino acids. Germline lookup yields CDR1 MNHEY and CDR2 SVGAGI. Deletions cut 6 bases from V and 5 bases from J, with 17 bases between. Authors' processing steps: Amplified reference gene primers provided the basis for estimating nucleated cell counts. Clones were read by immunoSEQ multiplex PCR, and TCRdb kept only the in-frame ones, dropping some. That table furnishes V, J and clone size, whereas the DNA furnished D and trimming. In the table there are under 350,000 clones, 85% to 90% of which are singletons. The sample taken for sequencing was peripheral blood. The clonotype was recovered from a human donor in a cohort sampled during active COVID-19. This sequence joins TRBV6-5 and TRBJ2-7; D might be TRBD1 (5 bases). As DNA, the CDR3 is TGTGCCAGCAGCCTAGGGGCGCGGTTTGACGAGCAGTACTTC. This sequence encodes CASSLGARFDEQYF.